This T cell receptor (beta chain) was obtained from a study of cytomegalovirus exposure and HLA in healthy donors. Study-level results: When analyzed later, a missense DCLRE1C variant was found to be linked to TCR beta V- and J-gene trimming. TCR beta chains associated with HLA were, in a later analysis, more clonally expanded than equally common others.

This clone was seen a few times. What it binds is unknown. Other nucleotide sequences from this sample produce the same CDR3. Primers: 60 Vbeta forward and 13 Jbeta reverse. The repertoire was sequenced with immunoSEQ multiplex PCR; TCRdb's copy has only in-frame clones and lacks some. The repertoire has around 61,000 clones, about four fifths of them found once; the top ten carry around 1.8%. This CDR3 comprises 12 residues. Germline V gene lookup returns CDR1 MNHEY and CDR2 SVGAGI. V lost 6 bases, J lost 3 bases, and 2 bases stayed unmatched. This clonotype originated in a man aged 35-49 years in good health and CMV-seronegative. The sequenced material came from PBMCs. The chain recombines TRBV6-5 with TRBJ2-7; 7 bases fit TRBD1. This CDR3 reads CASSRQGYEQYF. The CDR3 nucleotides are TGTGCCAGCAGCCGACAGGGCTACGAGCAGTACTTC.